This TCR beta chain was obtained from a study of Ad26.COV2.S vaccination and SARS-CoV-2 variants. Germline V gene lookup returns CDR1 SGHNT and CDR2 YENEEA. The length of the CDR3 is 14 residues. V lost 0 bases and J lost 3, with 7 bases in between. The repertoire was sequenced with immunoSEQ multiplex PCR; TCRdb's copy has only in-frame clones and lacks some. The data contain around 320,000 clones, around 81% of them singletons. This sample's treatment: over 15 received Ad26.COV2.S at low or high dose, single or two shots; a few received placebo; per-sample allocation not given. Following the first vaccine or placebo injection, samples were taken on day 63.

V and J are TRBV11-3 and TRBJ2-3; D might be TRBD2 (6 bases). The origin of this receptor is a person aged 18-60 years who received the Ad26.COV2.S COVID-19 vaccine or a placebo. The sample in question was peripheral blood, obtained in a trial of Ad26.COV2.S vaccine versus placebo. CDR3 loop: CASSLEAGTDTQYF. CDR3 DNA sequence: TGTGCCAGCAGCTTAGAGGCGGGGACAGATACGCAGTATTTT.